The next 24 T cell receptor beta chains were all read from a single sample in a study of post-analysis software for immune sequencing data. Libraries were made from TCR beta cDNA, and they carried unique molecular identifiers. A single record per CDR3 protein comes from TCRdb applying MiXCR to the PCR reads. The sample carries roughly 600,000 distinct CDR3 sequences, around 47% recorded once. These TCRs' antigens remain unknown. The study's findings and limits: A handful of TRBV segments were significantly more frequent in patients than in controls. TRBV5-6, TRBV5-1 and TRBV20-1 were among these segments.

Material for sequencing was blood. The receptor set was obtained from a girl aged 10-17 years with multiple sclerosis.

This chain uses TRBV14 with TRBJ2-1; no definite D call. The V and J ends lost 0 bases and 0 bases respectively, with 9 bases between them. The length of the CDR3 is 16 residues. Germline-derived CDR1 and CDR2 are SGHDN and FVKESK. As DNA, the CDR3 is TGTGCCAGCAGCCAAGATTACCCCGGCTCCTACAATGAGCAGTTCTTC. Translated: CASSQDYPGSYNEQFF.

The chain joins TRBV12-3 or TRBV12-4 to TRBJ2-5, with D maybe TRBD2 (6 bases). The J call may be incorrect, as the DNA end agrees better with TRBJ2-7. The CDR3 loop spans 13 amino acids. Here the CDR3 reads CASRLPGLDEQYF. In DNA form, the CDR3 reads TGTGCCAGCCGACTCCCGGGACTCGACGAGCAGTACTTC.

This clonotype occurred a few times. The V and J genes are TRBV5-1 and TRBJ2-1, with 7 bases identical to TRBD2. Germline values: CDR1 SGHRS, CDR2 YFSETQ. V was clipped by 5 bases and J by 1 base; unmatched bases: 15. The CDR3 contains 18 residues. The CDR3 loop reads CASSLGVRTSVSYNEQFF. In nucleotides, the CDR3 is TGCGCCAGCAGTCTAGGAGTTAGAACTAGCGTTTCCTACAATGAGCAGTTCTTC.

This chain uses TRBV11-1 with TRBJ2-1, with TRBD2 matching 9 bases. The germline gives CDR1 SGHAT, CDR2 FQDESV (reference sequence). The CDR3 is 15 amino acids. J lost 4 bases, V lost 3 bases, and 4 bases had no gene match. The CDR3 reads CASSFAGGLYNEQFF. CDR3 coding DNA: TGTGCCAGCAGCTTTGCGGGAGGGTTATACAATGAGCAGTTCTTC.

The chain carries TRBV2 and TRBJ2-5; weak D call: TRBD1 (6 bases). Germline V lookup: CDR1 SNHLY, CDR2 FYNNEI. V gave up 2 bases and J gave up 2 bases, with 6 bases separating them. CDR3 size: 13 residues. In DNA form, the CDR3 reads TGTGCCAGCAGTGAACAGGGGCAAGAGACCCAGTACTTC. Translation gives CASSEQGQETQYF. Full variable domain (outside the CDR3, taken from reference TRBV2 and TRBJ2-5): EPEVTQTPSHQVTQMGQEVILRCVPISNHLYFYWYRQILGQKVEFLVSFYNNEISEKSEIFDDQFSVERPDGSNFTLKIRSTKLEDSAMYFCASSEQGQETQYFGPGTRLLVL.

V gene TRBV6-1 combines with J gene TRBJ2-4; 7 bases match TRBD1. V trimming: 5 bases; J trimming: 6 bases; junction bases outside the gene matches: 7. Germline V gene lookup returns CDR1 MNHNS and CDR2 SASEGT. The CDR3 has 14 residues. The CDR3 sequence is CASSWDSLLNIQYF. In DNA form, the CDR3 reads TGTGCCAGCAGTTGGGACAGTTTACTAAACATTCAGTACTTC.

The rearrangement links TRBV7-9 to TRBJ2-7; 11 nucleotides line up with TRBD2. Germline trimming cut 3 bases from V and 0 bases from J; bases unmatched to any gene: 1. The CDR3 is made up of 15 amino acids. The germline V gene has CDR1 SEHNR and CDR2 FQNEAQ (reference sequence). The CDR3 protein is CASSLGLAVSYEQYF. The CDR3 DNA follows: TGTGCCAGCAGCTTGGGACTAGCGGTCTCCTACGAGCAGTACTTC.

A few counts support this clonotype. This chain uses TRBV6-8 with TRBJ2-1; D not certain. The V gene lost 0 bases and the J gene lost 5 bases, with 17 bases spanning the gap. This CDR3 has 17 residues. CDR1 and CDR2 from the germline V gene are MNHGY and SAAAGT. The CDR3 here is CASSYSLGGVANNEQFF. CDR3 bases: TGTGCCAGCAGTTACTCCCTGGGTGGGGTCGCCAACAATGAGCAGTTCTTC.

This clonotype was picked up a small number of times. The gene calls are TRBV29-1 and TRBJ2-1, with TRBD2 matching over 15 bases. The CDR3 contains 17 residues. The germline V gene encodes CDR1 SQVTM and CDR2 ANQGSEA. The V gene end was trimmed by 6 bases and the J gene end by 8 bases; junction bases not matched to a gene: 14. The CDR3 is CSVRTSGRAHFEDEQFF. DNA for the CDR3: TGCAGCGTCCGGACTAGCGGGAGGGCCCACTTTGAGGATGAGCAGTTCTTC.

This rearrangement joins TRBV12-3 or TRBV12-4 to TRBJ2-1; D is tentatively TRBD1 or TRBD2 (6 bases each). V was trimmed by 4 bases and J by 2 bases, leaving 21 bases between them. The CDR3 runs to 18 residues. CDR3 coding DNA: TGTGCCAGCAGTTCCCCGGGGGCCCGTTTATGGCCCTACAATGAGCAGTTCTTC. Its translation: CASSSPGARLWPYNEQFF.

The chain uses TRBV12-3 or TRBV12-4 and TRBJ1-2; no firm D call. V lost 7 bases and J lost 6, with 12 bases in between. This CDR3 region has 12 residues. The CDR3 sequence is CASTSWADGYTF. The CDR3 DNA reads TGTGCCAGCACTAGCTGGGCGGATGGCTACACCTTC.

The chain carries TRBV14 and TRBJ2-3; TRBD2 agrees at 7 bases. Unmatched junction bases numbered 1, after V lost 1 base and J lost 0 bases. Germline CDR1 reads SGHDN; CDR2 reads FVKESK. The CDR3 runs to 15 residues. CDR3 DNA: TGTGCCAGCAGCCAAGTGCGGGGGAGCACAGATACGCAGTATTTT. Translated, it gives CASSQVRGSTDTQYF.

This chain connects TRBV5-1 to TRBJ1-1; no clear D. Trimming removed 2 bases from V and 5 bases from J, with 10 bases in between. Germline values: CDR1 SGHRS, CDR2 YFSETQ. The CDR3 length is 13 residues. The DNA of the CDR3 is TGCGCCAGCAGCTTTTACGACGTAACTGAAGCTTTCTTT. This codes for CASSFYDVTEAFF.

This clonotype has just a few counts. The chain's CDR3 is CASSFLYGTFEYEQYF. The CDR3 coding sequence is TGTGCCAGCAGCTTCCTTTACGGGACGTTTGAATACGAGCAGTACTTC. The rearrangement uses TRBV7-9 and TRBJ2-7, with D perhaps assigned TRBD1 or TRBD2 (5 bases each). V was cut by 3 bases and J by 4 bases, with 19 bases left in between. This CDR3 spans 16 amino acids. Germline values: CDR1 SEHNR, CDR2 FQNEAQ (reference sequence).

The chain links TRBV3-1 to TRBJ2-2; TRBD2 matches at 9 bases. Germline values: CDR1 LGHDT, CDR2 YNNKEL (reference sequence). The V segment lost 1 base and the J segment 1 base; nucleotides outside the gene matches: 1. The CDR3 spans 16 residues. The CDR3: CASSQASGKNTGELFF. CDR3 in DNA: TGTGCCAGCAGCCAAGCTAGCGGGAAGAACACCGGGGAGCTGTTTTTT.

The rearrangement uses TRBV20-1 and TRBJ2-7; TRBD1 matches 10 bases. V shed 0 bases and J 2 bases; nucleotides not matched to a gene: 4. Germline values: CDR1 DFQATT, CDR2 SNEGSKA (reference sequence). CDR3 length equals 15 residues. For the CDR3, the DNA is TGCAGTGCTAGAGATGGGGGGACAGGGGCCTACGAGCAGTACTTC. Amino acids: CSARDGGTGAYEQYF.

V usage is TRBV10-3 and J usage is TRBJ2-6, with D unresolved. The CDR3 has 15 amino acids. V lost 6 bases and J 3 bases, leaving 12 bases between the germline ends. The V gene's germline CDR1 is ENHRY and CDR2 SYGVKD. As DNA, the CDR3 is TGTGCCATCAGGATAACATATGGTGGGGCCAACGTCCTGACTTTC. Translation: CAIRITYGGANVLTF.

V and J are TRBV10-2 and TRBJ2-1; maybe TRBD2 (5 bases). This CDR3 region has 13 residues. The V gene lost 0 bases and the J gene lost 15 bases, with 15 bases spanning the gap. From germline, CDR1 is WSHSY and CDR2 SAAADI. The CDR3 loop reads CASSESIKGVMFF. The CDR3 coding sequence is TGCGCCAGCAGTGAGTCGATTAAGGGAGTTATGTTCTTC.

This clonotype was detected only a few times. This chain connects TRBV7-8 to TRBJ2-7; 7 bases agree with TRBD1. Trimming cost V 11 bases and J 7 bases; bases outside gene matches: 14. CDR3 length equals 13 residues. Germline V lookup: CDR1 SGHVS, CDR2 FQNEAQ. The CDR3 DNA is TGTGCCGGGACAGACGCCTCCTACAATGAGCAGTACTTC. Its protein is CAGTDASYNEQYF.

This clonotype was recorded many times. The J gene is TRBJ2-5, the V gene TRBV20-1, with 8 nucleotides matching TRBD2. The CDR3 length is 19 residues. Germline assignment: CDR1 DFQATT and CDR2 SNEGSKA (reference sequence). The V gene end was trimmed by 0 bases and the J gene end by 2 bases; junction bases not matched to a gene: 17. CDR3 region: CSARERANGGVAGQETQYF. Here the CDR3 DNA reads TGCAGTGCTAGAGAGAGGGCCAACGGGGGGGTAGCAGGTCAAGAGACCCAGTACTTC.

The chain is built from TRBV20-1 and TRBJ1-1; 7 bases are shared with TRBD1. The CDR3 contains 14 residues. Germline V lookup: CDR1 DFQATT, CDR2 SNEGSKA (reference sequence). The V gene end was trimmed by 4 bases and the J gene end by 2 bases; junction bases not matched to a gene: 7. CDR3 bases: TGCAGTGCTAAATTAACAGGGGCCAACACTGAAGCTTTCTTT. Translated, it gives CSAKLTGANTEAFF.

This clonotype was observed a single time. V is TRBV2 and J is TRBJ2-5; D not resolved. Looked up from germline, CDR1 is SNHLY and CDR2 is FYNNEI. CDR3 length: 13 amino acids. Trimming pared 5 bases from V and 5 bases from J, leaving 12 bases between. The CDR3 protein is CASSPLEKETQYF. Written as DNA, the CDR3 is TGTGCCAGCAGTCCTCTAGAGAAGGAGACCCAGTACTTC.

This clonotype was recorded a few times. The chain has TRBV5-1 and TRBJ2-3, with 7 bases identical to TRBD2. The CDR3 has 16 residues. Germline CDR1 and CDR2: SGHRS and YFSETQ. With 1 base clipped from V and 5 bases from J, the junction kept 10 bases outside the gene matches. CDR3 DNA sequence: TGCGCCAGCAGCTTGTCGGCGATCAGGGAGGGAGATACGCAGTATTTT. Its protein is CASSLSAIREGDTQYF.

J is TRBJ1-2 and V is TRBV12-3 or TRBV12-4, with 7 bases lining up with TRBD1. V was clipped by 2 bases and J by 5 bases; unmatched bases: 8. The length of the CDR3 is 15 residues. CDR3 DNA sequence: TGTGCCAGCAGTTTAACAGGGGCCCCCGAATATGGCTACACCTTC. Its protein product is CASSLTGAPEYGYTF.